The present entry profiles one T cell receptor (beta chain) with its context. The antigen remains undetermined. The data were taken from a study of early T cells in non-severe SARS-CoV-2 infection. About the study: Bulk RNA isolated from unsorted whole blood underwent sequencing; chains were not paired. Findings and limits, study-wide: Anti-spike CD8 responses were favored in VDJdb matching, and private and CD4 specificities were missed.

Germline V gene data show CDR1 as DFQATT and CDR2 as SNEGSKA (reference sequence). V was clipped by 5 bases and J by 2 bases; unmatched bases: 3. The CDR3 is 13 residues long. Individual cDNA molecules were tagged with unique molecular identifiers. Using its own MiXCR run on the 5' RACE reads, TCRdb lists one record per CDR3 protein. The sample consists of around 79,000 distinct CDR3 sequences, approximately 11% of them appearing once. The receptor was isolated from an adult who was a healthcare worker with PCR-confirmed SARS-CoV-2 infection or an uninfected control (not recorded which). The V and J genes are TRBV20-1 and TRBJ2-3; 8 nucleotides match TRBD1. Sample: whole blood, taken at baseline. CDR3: CSAGTGHTDTQYF. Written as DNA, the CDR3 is TGCAGTGCTGGGACAGGTCACACAGATACGCAGTATTTT.